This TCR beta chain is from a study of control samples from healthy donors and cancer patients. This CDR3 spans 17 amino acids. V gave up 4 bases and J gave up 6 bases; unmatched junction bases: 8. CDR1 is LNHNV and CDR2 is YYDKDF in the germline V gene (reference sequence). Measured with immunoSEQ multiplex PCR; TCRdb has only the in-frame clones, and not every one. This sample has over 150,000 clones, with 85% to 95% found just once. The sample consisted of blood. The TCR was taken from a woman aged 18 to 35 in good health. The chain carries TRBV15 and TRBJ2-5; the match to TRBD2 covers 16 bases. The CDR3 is CATSTGTSGGAGKTQYF. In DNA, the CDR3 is TGTGCCACCAGCACCGGGACTAGCGGGGGGGCCGGGAAGACCCAGTACTTC.